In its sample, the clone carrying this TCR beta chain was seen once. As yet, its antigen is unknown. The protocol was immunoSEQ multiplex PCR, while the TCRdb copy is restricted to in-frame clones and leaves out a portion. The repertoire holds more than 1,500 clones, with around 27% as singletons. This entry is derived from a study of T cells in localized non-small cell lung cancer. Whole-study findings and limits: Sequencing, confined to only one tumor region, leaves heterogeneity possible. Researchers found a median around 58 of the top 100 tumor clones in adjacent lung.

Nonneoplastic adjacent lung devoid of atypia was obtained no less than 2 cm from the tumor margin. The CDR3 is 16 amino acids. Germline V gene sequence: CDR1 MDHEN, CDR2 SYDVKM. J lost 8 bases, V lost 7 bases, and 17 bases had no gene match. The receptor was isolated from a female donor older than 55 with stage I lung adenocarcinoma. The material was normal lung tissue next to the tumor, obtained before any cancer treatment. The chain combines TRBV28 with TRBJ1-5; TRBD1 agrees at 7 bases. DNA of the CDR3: TGTGCCAGCACCTTAACAGGGGCTCGGTCATCTAAGCCCCAGCATTTT. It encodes CASTLTGARSSKPQHF.